The 27 T cell receptor beta chains below all came from one sample that was sequenced in a study of cytomegalovirus exposure and HLA in healthy donors (dated by TCRdb to about 2017). The library was made by the immunoSEQ multiplex PCR assay. The multiplex PCR relied on a mix of 60 forward primers for TCR Vbeta segments and 13 reverse primers for TCR Jbeta segments. The clones in this table, taken by TCRdb from immuneACCESS, are in-frame only. Not every clone is retained; where verified, under half of the shortfall comes from an unresolved V gene, and the cause of the rest is unknown. The sample data list under 200,000 clones, and roughly 70% of these were observed just once. The ten biggest clones cover about 1.7% of the sample. Sequences were obtained from PBMCs. All receptors come from a woman aged 30 to 39 in good health and CMV-seronegative.

J is TRBJ1-4 and V is TRBV9, with 7 bases identical to TRBD1. J gave up 5 bases and V 0 bases, and 4 bases lay outside the gene matches. This CDR3 is built from 15 residues. Germline-derived CDR1 and CDR2 are SGDLS and YYNGEE. CDR3: CASSVGGTVNEKLFF. CDR3 coding DNA: TGTGCCAGCAGCGTAGGTGGGACAGTCAATGAAAAACTGTTTTTT.

This chain links TRBV18 with TRBJ2-1; 7 bases match TRBD1. The germline gives CDR1 KGHSH, CDR2 LQKENI. V lost 6 bases and J lost 2; bases outside the gene matches: 7. This CDR3 has 15 residues. As DNA, the CDR3 is TGTGCCAGCTCCCCTGGGGGACAGACCTACAATGAGCAGTTCTTC. This translates into CASSPGGQTYNEQFF.

The CDR3 DNA sequence: TGTGCCTGGAGTGTGGGCAGAAGCACAGATACGCAGTATTTT. Translating it yields CAWSVGRSTDTQYF. The chain couples TRBV30 to TRBJ2-3; D is unresolved. The V gene's germline CDR1 is GTSNPN and CDR2 SVGIG (reference sequence). The CDR3 has 14 amino acids. The V gene lost 0 bases and the J gene lost 0 bases, with 7 bases spanning the gap.

The CDR3 reads CASSALRASGGADEQFF. Here the CDR3 DNA reads TGTGCCAGCAGCGCCCTAAGAGCGAGCGGGGGGGCTGATGAGCAGTTCTTC. V is TRBV9 and J is TRBJ2-1, with 10 bases that match TRBD2. Germline trimming cut 3 bases from V and 8 bases from J; bases unmatched to any gene: 14. The CDR3 totals 17 residues. Germline CDR1 reads SGDLS; CDR2 reads YYNGEE.

This rearrangement joins TRBV7-2 to TRBJ2-1; TRBD2 aligns across 10 bases. This CDR3 region has 15 residues. CDR1 SGHTA and CDR2 FQGNSA come from the germline V gene. The junction had 13 bases not matched to a gene; V was cut back by 8 bases and J by 9 bases. Here the CDR3 reads CASSDGAGGRGEQFF. The CDR3 nucleotides read TGTGCCAGCTCTGATGGAGCGGGAGGGCGGGGTGAGCAGTTCTTC.

This chain links TRBV9 with TRBJ1-3, with D unclear. The length of the CDR3 is 13 residues. V was pared by 0 bases and J by 4 bases, with 5 bases between. Germline lookup yields CDR1 SGDLS and CDR2 YYNGEE. CDR3 nucleotide sequence: TGTGCCAGCAGCGTAGCGGGGGGAAACACCATATATTTT. Translating it yields CASSVAGGNTIYF.

The CDR3: CASSLRAAGTSYEQYF. DNA of the CDR3: TGTGCCAGCAGCTTAAGGGCAGCGGGGACCTCCTACGAGCAGTACTTC. The chain joins TRBV7-8 to TRBJ2-7; 7 nucleotides agree with TRBD2. Per germline, CDR1 SGHVS and CDR2 FQNEAQ. V dropped 2 bases and J dropped 0; count of bases not matched to a gene: 7. The CDR3 loop spans 16 amino acids.

This clone was seen only a few times. The V and J genes are TRBV29-1 and TRBJ2-5; the match to TRBD2 covers 9 bases. Germline CDR1 SQVTM, CDR2 ANQGSEA. This CDR3 comprises 14 residues. V lost 5 bases, J lost 5 bases, and 9 bases stayed unmatched. This CDR3 is CSVRSGRIGETQYF. CDR3 nucleotides: TGCAGCGTTAGAAGCGGGAGGATTGGGGAGACCCAGTACTTC.

This clone showed up just a few times. This sequence joins TRBV5-4 and TRBJ1-1; TRBD1 is a possible D gene (5 bases). V lost 1 base, J lost 6 bases, and 13 bases lay in between. The germline gives CDR1 SGHNT, CDR2 YYREEE (reference sequence). This CDR3 comprises 14 residues. For the CDR3, the DNA is TGTGCCAGCAGCTTGAAGGGGCGCAGCTCTGAAGCTTTCTTT. This codes for CASSLKGRSSEAFF.

This clone was detected a few times. This chain joins TRBV7-2 and TRBJ2-1; D is ambiguous. The CDR3 sequence is 13 residues long. The V and J ends lost 3 bases and 7 bases respectively, with 10 bases between them. CDR1 and CDR2 (germline): SGHTA, FQGNSA. CDR3 nucleotide sequence: TGTGCCAGCAGCTTGACCGCAGGAAATGAGCAGTTCTTC. It translates to CASSLTAGNEQFF. Full variable domain (rest looked up from reference TRBV7-2 and TRBJ2-1): GAGVSQSPSNKVTEKGKDVELRCDPISGHTALYWYRQSLGQGLEFLIYFQGNSAPDKSGLPSDRFSAERTGGSVSTLTIQRTQQEDSAVYLCASSLTAGNEQFFGPGTRLTVL.

This chain links TRBV7-2 with TRBJ2-2; TRBD1 aligns across 9 bases. J was trimmed by 4 bases and V by 5 bases; bases with no gene match: 11. Germline values: CDR1 SGHTA, CDR2 FQGNSA. The CDR3 covers 17 residues. This chain's CDR3 is CASSRPQGAFGTGELFF. The CDR3, as DNA: TGTGCCAGCAGCCGCCCACAGGGGGCGTTTGGCACCGGGGAGCTGTTTTTT.

The gene calls are TRBV6-1 and TRBJ1-1, with D perhaps matching TRBD1 (6 bases). Deletions cut 6 bases from V and 0 bases from J, with 8 bases between. In germline, CDR1 is MNHNS, CDR2 SASEGT. The CDR3 length is 13 residues. CDR3 loop: CASSRTVNTEAFF. CDR3 sequence (DNA): TGTGCCAGCAGCCGGACAGTGAACACTGAAGCTTTCTTT.

The V and J genes are TRBV9 and TRBJ1-1, with D hard to call. Looked up from germline, CDR1 is SGDLS and CDR2 is YYNGEE. CDR3 size: 15 residues. Trimming left V 1 base short and J 1 base short, with 11 bases between. The CDR3: CASSVFQAANTEAFF. CDR3 nucleotides: TGTGCCAGCAGCGTATTTCAGGCAGCGAACACTGAAGCTTTCTTT.

CDR3: CASSQDLGAVKINQPQHF. For the CDR3, the DNA is TGCGCCAGCAGCCAAGATCTGGGGGCAGTAAAGATCAATCAGCCCCAGCATTTT. The chain has TRBV4-3 and TRBJ1-5; D may be TRBD1 (6 bases). The V and J ends lost 0 bases and 3 bases respectively, with 18 bases between them. Per germline, CDR1 LGHNA and CDR2 YSLEER. This CDR3 spans 18 amino acids.

The CDR3 sequence is CASSVQQTTEAFF. The CDR3 DNA sequence: TGTGCCAGCAGTGTCCAACAGACCACTGAAGCTTTCTTT. This chain links TRBV6-5 with TRBJ1-1, with D hard to call. The CDR3 has 13 residues. The germline V gene encodes CDR1 MNHEY and CDR2 SVGAGI. V was clipped by 5 bases and J by 4 bases, with 11 bases between them.

The chain employs TRBV4-2 and TRBJ2-1; 10 bases are shared with TRBD2. The CDR3 loop spans 16 amino acids. The germline V gene encodes CDR1 LGHNA and CDR2 YNFKEQ. Losses at the gene ends were 0 bases for V and 9 bases for J; bases not matched to a gene: 8. The CDR3 nucleotides read TGTGCCAGCAGCCAAGATAGCAGCGGGAGGGCCCTTGAGCAGTTCTTC. Protein sequence: CASSQDSSGRALEQFF.

The V and J genes are TRBV7-9 and TRBJ2-1, with 7 bases lining up with TRBD1. With 1 base clipped from V and 2 bases from J, the junction kept 2 bases outside the gene matches. This CDR3 has 15 amino acids. Germline V lookup: CDR1 SEHNR, CDR2 FQNEAQ (reference sequence). The CDR3 reads CASSLEGTAYNEQFF. CDR3 in DNA: TGTGCCAGCAGCTTAGAGGGGACAGCCTACAATGAGCAGTTCTTC. Full variable domain (remainder filled in from reference TRBV7-9 and TRBJ2-1): DTGVSQNPRHKITKRGQNVTFRCDPISEHNRLYWYRQTLGQGPEFLTYFQNEAQLEKSRLLSDRFSAERPKGSFSTLEIQRTEQGDSAMYLCASSLEGTAYNEQFFGPGTRLTVL.

This clone was detected only a few times. The V and J genes are TRBV4-1 and TRBJ1-1; D gene ambiguous. V was cut by 3 bases and J by 0 bases, with 8 bases left in between. In germline, CDR1 is MGHRA, CDR2 YSYEKL. The CDR3 has 14 residues. CDR3 loop: CASSQEQMNTEAFF. CDR3 coding DNA: TGCGCCAGCAGCCAGGAACAGATGAACACTGAAGCTTTCTTT.

This chain connects TRBV25-1 to TRBJ1-4; D is undetermined. The CDR3 has 17 residues. Germline loops: CDR1 MGHDK, CDR2 SYGVNS. V was pared by 1 base and J by 0 bases, with 12 bases between. The CDR3 sequence: CASSESGIPATNEKLFF. As DNA, the CDR3 is TGTGCCAGCAGTGAATCGGGAATACCAGCAACTAATGAAAAACTGTTTTTT.

The rearrangement uses TRBV6-6 and TRBJ1-3, with a possible D match to TRBD1 (5 bases). The CDR3 contains 14 residues. The germline V and J ends were trimmed by 6 bases and 4 bases, with 13 bases remaining between them. CDR1 and CDR2 from the germline V gene are MNHNY and SVGAGI (reference sequence). The CDR3 DNA reads TGTGCCAGCAGACTATCAGGGTCCGGAAACACCATATATTTT. It translates to CASRLSGSGNTIYF.

This chain joins TRBV19 and TRBJ1-5; maybe TRBD1 (6 bases). V shed 4 bases and J shed 3 bases, with 25 bases lying between them. The CDR3 covers 19 residues. Germline lookup yields CDR1 LNHDA and CDR2 SQIVND (reference sequence). CDR3 sequence (DNA): TGTGCCAGTAGTAACGGACAGATTTCCCTCGGTAAATCCAATCAGCCCCAGCATTTT. Its protein product is CASSNGQISLGKSNQPQHF. Together with reference TRBV19 and TRBJ1-5, the CDR3 gives the full variable domain: DGGITQSPKYLFRKEGQNVTLSCEQNLNHDAMYWYRQDPGQGLRLIYYSQIVNDFQKGDIAEGYSVSREKKESFPLTVTSAQKNPTAFYLCASSNGQISLGKSNQPQHFGDGTRLSIL.

The rearrangement links TRBV5-4 to TRBJ2-5, with 13 nucleotides matching TRBD2. V gave up 4 bases and J gave up 4 bases; unmatched junction bases: 4. The CDR3 totals 15 residues. CDR1 is SGHNT, CDR2 YYREEE, per germline (reference sequence). The CDR3 region is CASSPWTSGRETQYF. The CDR3 coding sequence is TGTGCCAGCAGCCCGTGGACTAGCGGGAGAGAGACCCAGTACTTC.

This chain uses TRBV5-8 with TRBJ1-4; no definite D call. The CDR3 totals 17 residues. Germline lookup yields CDR1 SGHTS and CDR2 YDEGEE. V lost 2 bases and J lost 0, with 14 bases in between. CDR3 sequence (DNA): TGTGCCAGCAGCTTCACGTTTCGGGTTGCAACTAATGAAAAACTGTTTTTT. Protein sequence: CASSFTFRVATNEKLFF.

The chain has TRBV7-2 and TRBJ2-7; D is perhaps TRBD1 (6 bases). This CDR3 contains 14 residues. CDR1 SGHTA and CDR2 FQGNSA come from the germline V gene. V lost 2 bases, J lost 3 bases, and 11 bases lay in between. CDR3 DNA: TGTGCCAGCAGCTTAAACAGGGTGGGCTACGAGCAGTACTTC. It yields the protein CASSLNRVGYEQYF.

The CDR3 region is CASSYSETGVGEQYF. The CDR3, as DNA: TGTGCCAGCAGTTACTCCGAGACAGGGGTTGGCGAGCAGTACTTC. The chain carries TRBV6-5 and TRBJ2-7; 8 bases fit TRBD1. This CDR3 contains 15 residues. V lost 0 bases to trimming and J lost 6 bases; unmatched junction nucleotides: 7. CDR1 is MNHEY, CDR2 SVGAGI, per germline.

Concerning this clone: The junction departs from germline at one end; a sequencing error may be responsible. The chain couples TRBV7-9 to TRBJ2-5; D gene ambiguous. Per germline, CDR1 SEHNR and CDR2 FQNEAQ (reference sequence). CDR3 length: 13 amino acids. The CDR3 is CSSSANLRKTQYF. The CDR3 nucleotides read TGTTCCAGCAGCGCAAACCTTAGAAAGACCCAGTACTTC.

In this sample, this clone turned up a few times. The gene calls are TRBV25-1 and TRBJ1-1, with D maybe TRBD1 (5 bases). Germline values: CDR1 MGHDK, CDR2 SYGVNS. This CDR3 is built from 15 residues. V was shortened by 8 bases and J by 0 bases, with 16 bases between the two germline ends. The CDR3 nucleotides are TGTGCCAGCGGTAGGGGTAGTGGAGTGAACACTGAAGCTTTCTTT. Its translation: CASGRGSGVNTEAFF.